The 12 T cell receptor beta chains in this list originate from one sample, sequenced in a study of blood T cell repertoires in COVID-19. This table comes from immunoSEQ multiplex PCR, and its TCRdb copy is limited to in-frame clones, with some not included. There are approximately 170,000 clones in the sample; 65% to 85% occur only once, and roughly a tenth lies in the top ten. Input material: peripheral blood. The receptors come from a man between 65 and 85 years old with active or convalescent COVID-19.

The rearrangement links TRBV19 to TRBJ1-6, with 9 bases aligning to TRBD1. The CDR3 runs to 15 residues. Germline loops: CDR1 LNHDA, CDR2 SQIVND (reference sequence). V shed 8 bases, J shed 8 bases, and the junction held 10 bases outside the gene matches. CDR3 amino acids: CASVGDRVRDSPLHF. CDR3 DNA sequence: TGTGCCAGTGTGGGGGACAGGGTGAGAGATTCACCCCTCCACTTT.

The rearrangement links TRBV7-2 to TRBJ2-2, with D maybe TRBD1 (6 bases). The germline gives CDR1 SGHTA, CDR2 FQGNSA. This CDR3 contains 15 residues. The ends were cut back, 5 bases at V and 1 base at J, with 11 bases in the middle. CDR3: CASSPDRRNTGELFF. The DNA for the CDR3 is TGTGCCAGCAGCCCGGACAGAAGGAACACCGGGGAGCTGTTTTTT.

V gene TRBV7-3 combines with J gene TRBJ2-3, with 11 bases aligning to TRBD2. Per germline, CDR1 SGHTA and CDR2 FQGTGA. The CDR3 runs 17 residues. V was pared by 4 bases and J by 6 bases, with 12 bases of the junction left unmatched. The chain's CDR3 is CASSSTSGSYPLDTQYF. CDR3 nucleotides: TGTGCCAGCAGCTCAACTAGCGGGAGCTACCCCCTGGATACGCAGTATTTT.

V is TRBV6-5 and J is TRBJ2-1; D is perhaps TRBD2 (6 bases). The germline V gene encodes CDR1 MNHEY and CDR2 SVGAGI. CDR3 length: 14 residues. The germline V and J ends were trimmed by 5 bases and 9 bases, with 17 bases remaining between them. The CDR3 DNA sequence: TGTGCCAGCAGTAACCACCTTGGAGGGGTTGAGCAGTTCTTC. Amino acids: CASSNHLGGVEQFF.

The CDR3 bases are TGTGCCAGCAGCTACGCGGGCGGCCCCTACGAGCAGTACTTC. The encoded protein is CASSYAGGPYEQYF. The chain joins TRBV7-2 to TRBJ2-7; perhaps TRBD2 as D (5 bases). Deletions cut 4 bases from V and 2 bases from J, with 12 bases between. Germline V gene data show CDR1 as SGHTA and CDR2 as FQGNSA. The CDR3 is 14 amino acids. The full variable domain, rest sourced from reference TRBV7-2 and TRBJ2-7, is GAGVSQSPSNKVTEKGKDVELRCDPISGHTALYWYRQSLGQGLEFLIYFQGNSAPDKSGLPSDRFSAERTGGSVSTLTIQRTQQEDSAVYLCASSYAGGPYEQYFGPGTRLTVT.

The chain links TRBV14 to TRBJ2-2; no firm D call. V lost 1 base and J lost 7, with 7 bases in between. The CDR3 is made up of 13 amino acids. Germline V lookup: CDR1 SGHDN, CDR2 FVKESK. The CDR3 sequence is CASSQVGRGELFF. The CDR3 nucleotides are TGTGCCAGCAGCCAAGTTGGGCGCGGGGAGCTGTTTTTT.

This chain links TRBV5-8 with TRBJ2-2; 8 bases are shared with TRBD2. Germline V gives CDR1 SGHTS, CDR2 YDEGEE. The length of the CDR3 is 16 residues. The V segment lost 3 bases and the J segment 0 bases; nucleotides outside the gene matches: 4. The CDR3 DNA is TGTGCCAGCAGCTCGGGGGGGACGGCGAACACCGGGGAGCTGTTTTTT. Translation: CASSSGGTANTGELFF.

The V call is TRBV19, the J call TRBJ1-2; 8 nucleotides line up with TRBD1. The junction had 23 bases not matched to a gene; V was cut back by 9 bases and J by 5 bases. Germline V gene data show CDR1 as LNHDA and CDR2 as SQIVND (reference sequence). This CDR3 contains 18 residues. The CDR3, as DNA: TGTGCCAGCTCTTCCGGAGGACAGGGTGCGAGAGTGGAGTATGGCTACACCTTC. Its protein product is CASSSGGQGARVEYGYTF.

The V call is TRBV7-8, the J call TRBJ1-1; D perhaps matches TRBD1 (6 bases). V was cut by 5 bases and J by 4 bases, with 14 bases left in between. The germline V gene has CDR1 SGHVS and CDR2 FQNEAQ. The length of the CDR3 is 14 residues. CDR3 loop: CASSQRVGGTEAFF. The CDR3 DNA sequence: TGTGCCAGCAGCCAAAGAGTAGGGGGCACTGAAGCTTTCTTT.

This clone was seen a few times. The V and J genes are TRBV7-9 and TRBJ2-1; D is perhaps TRBD1 (6 bases). V lost 4 bases to trimming and J lost 7 bases, with 14 bases between them. From germline, CDR1 is SEHNR and CDR2 FQNEAQ (reference sequence). This CDR3 is built from 14 residues. DNA for the CDR3: TGTGCCAGCAGCTCCAACAGGGATTCAAATGAGCAGTTCTTC. It is translated as CASSSNRDSNEQFF.

This clone was counted a single time. The V gene is TRBV7-9, the J gene TRBJ1-4; TRBD1 matches at 9 bases. The germline V gene encodes CDR1 SEHNR and CDR2 FQNEAQ (reference sequence). Trimming at V came to 4 bases and at J to 4 bases, leaving 4 bases not matched to a gene. This CDR3 region has 15 residues. The CDR3, as DNA: TGTGCCAGCAGCTCATGGGGACAGGGTAATGAAAAACTGTTTTTT. It yields the protein CASSSWGQGNEKLFF.

This clone has a single count. The chain combines TRBV3-1 (or the pseudogene TRBV3-2) with TRBJ2-5; the match to TRBD2 covers 8 bases. V trimming: 4 bases; J trimming: 5 bases; junction bases outside the gene matches: 3. There are 13 residues in the CDR3. Germline V gene data show CDR1 as LGHDT and CDR2 as YNNKEL (reference sequence). CDR3 protein: CASSPGGGETQYF. The CDR3 DNA reads TGTGCCAGCAGCCCGGGGGGGGGTGAGACCCAGTACTTC.